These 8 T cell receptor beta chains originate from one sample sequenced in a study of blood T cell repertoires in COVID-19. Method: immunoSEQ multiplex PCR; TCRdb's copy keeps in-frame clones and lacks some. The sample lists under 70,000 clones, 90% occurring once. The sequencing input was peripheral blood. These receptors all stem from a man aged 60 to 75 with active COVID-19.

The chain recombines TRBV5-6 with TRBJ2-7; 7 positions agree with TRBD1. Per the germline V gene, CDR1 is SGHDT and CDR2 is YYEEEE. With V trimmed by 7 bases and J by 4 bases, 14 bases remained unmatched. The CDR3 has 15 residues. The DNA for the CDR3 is TGTGCCAGCGGCCCAGCCCCTGACAGGGTGTACGAGCAGTACTTC. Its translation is CASGPAPDRVYEQYF.

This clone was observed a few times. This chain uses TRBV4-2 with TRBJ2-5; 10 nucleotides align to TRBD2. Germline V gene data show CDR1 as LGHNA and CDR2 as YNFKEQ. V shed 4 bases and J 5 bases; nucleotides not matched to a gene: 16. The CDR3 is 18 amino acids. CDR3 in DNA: TGTGCCAGCAGCCCTTCTAGCGGGGGACAACCTGCAGGGGAGACCCAGTACTTC. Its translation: CASSPSSGGQPAGETQYF.

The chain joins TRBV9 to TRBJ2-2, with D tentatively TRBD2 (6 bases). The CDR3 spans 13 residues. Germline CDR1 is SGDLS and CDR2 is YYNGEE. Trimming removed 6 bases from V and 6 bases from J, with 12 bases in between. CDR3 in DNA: TGTGCCAGCACCAGGGACTCTCCCGGGGAGCTGTTTTTT. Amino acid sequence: CASTRDSPGELFF.

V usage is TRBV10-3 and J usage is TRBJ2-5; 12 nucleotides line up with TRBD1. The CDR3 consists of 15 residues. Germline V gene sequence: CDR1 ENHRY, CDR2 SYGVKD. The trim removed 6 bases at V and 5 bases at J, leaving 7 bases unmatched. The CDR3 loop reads CAISRDRGRLETQYF. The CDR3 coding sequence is TGTGCCATCAGCCGGGACAGGGGGCGCTTGGAGACCCAGTACTTC.

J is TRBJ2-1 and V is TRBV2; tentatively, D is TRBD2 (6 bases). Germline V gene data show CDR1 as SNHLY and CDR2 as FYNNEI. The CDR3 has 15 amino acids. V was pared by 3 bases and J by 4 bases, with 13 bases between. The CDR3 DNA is TGTGCCAGCAGTGACGTCGGTAGCGGATACAATGAGCAGTTCTTC. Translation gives CASSDVGSGYNEQFF.

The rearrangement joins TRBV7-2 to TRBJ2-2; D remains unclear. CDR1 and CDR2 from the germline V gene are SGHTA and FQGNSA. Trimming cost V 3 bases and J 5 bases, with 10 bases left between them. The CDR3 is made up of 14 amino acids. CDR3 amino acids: CASSLILGTGELFF. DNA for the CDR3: TGTGCCAGCAGCTTGATTCTAGGTACCGGGGAGCTGTTTTTT.

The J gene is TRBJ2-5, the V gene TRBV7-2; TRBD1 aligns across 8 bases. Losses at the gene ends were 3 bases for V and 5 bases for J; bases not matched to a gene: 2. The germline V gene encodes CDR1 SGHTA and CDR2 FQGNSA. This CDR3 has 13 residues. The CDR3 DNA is TGTGCCAGCAGCTTGGGACAGGCGGAGACCCAGTACTTC. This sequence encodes CASSLGQAETQYF. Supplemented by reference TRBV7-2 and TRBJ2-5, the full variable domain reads GAGVSQSPSNKVTEKGKDVELRCDPISGHTALYWYRQSLGQGLEFLIYFQGNSAPDKSGLPSDRFSAERTGGSVSTLTIQRTQQEDSAVYLCASSLGQAETQYFGPGTRLLVL.

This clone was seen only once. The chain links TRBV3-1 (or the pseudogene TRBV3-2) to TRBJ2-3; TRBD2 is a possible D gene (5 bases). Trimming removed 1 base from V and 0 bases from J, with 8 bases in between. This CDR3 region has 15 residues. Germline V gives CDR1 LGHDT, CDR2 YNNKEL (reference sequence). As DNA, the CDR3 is TGTGCCAGCAGCCAAGGGCGGACTAGCACAGATACGCAGTATTTT. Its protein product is CASSQGRTSTDTQYF.